The 27 T cell receptor beta chains in this list originate from one sample, sequenced in a study of cytomegalovirus exposure and HLA in healthy donors. Using immunoSEQ multiplex PCR, the repertoire was profiled, and TCRdb retains in-frame clones only, with some absent. Seen here are hundreds of thousands of clones, less than 90% observed once, and the top ten hold more than 10%. The source material was PBMCs. These receptors were collected from a man younger than 35 in good health and CMV-seropositive.

The chain has TRBV13 and TRBJ1-1; TRBD1 matches 9 bases. The germline gives CDR1 PRHDT, CDR2 FYEKMQ (reference sequence). Trimming at V came to 1 base and at J to 2 bases, leaving 2 bases not matched to a gene. The CDR3 is made up of 15 amino acids. CDR3 loop: CASSLEGQGNTEAFF. DNA for the CDR3: TGTGCCAGCAGCTTAGAGGGACAGGGTAACACTGAAGCTTTCTTT. Variable domain in full (rest from reference TRBV13 and TRBJ1-1): AAGVIQSPRHLIKEKRETATLKCYPIPRHDTVYWYQQGPGQDPQFLISFYEKMQSDKGSIPDRFSAQQFSDYHSELNMSSLELGDSALYFCASSLEGQGNTEAFFGQGTRLTVV.

The rearrangement links TRBV2 to TRBJ2-1; TRBD2 matches 12 bases. V was pared by 4 bases and J by 8 bases, with 6 bases of the junction left unmatched. Germline assignment: CDR1 SNHLY and CDR2 FYNNEI. The CDR3 spans 15 residues. The CDR3 coding sequence is TGTGCCAGCAGTGGCCTAGCGGGAGGGTTTGATGAGCAGTTCTTC. Protein sequence: CASSGLAGGFDEQFF.

The chain couples TRBV25-1 to TRBJ1-1, with D uncertain. The CDR3 runs to 14 residues. V shed 2 bases and J shed 1 base, with 8 bases lying between them. CDR1 and CDR2 from the germline V gene are MGHDK and SYGVNS. Here the CDR3 reads CASSELSSNTEAFF. For the CDR3, the DNA is TGTGCCAGCAGTGAACTTTCGTCGAACACTGAAGCTTTCTTT.

The rearrangement uses TRBV5-4 and TRBJ2-7, with TRBD1 identical over 9 bases. The ends lost 0 bases at V and 4 bases at J; junction bases unmatched: 11. Germline V CDR1 and CDR2: SGHNT, YYREEE (reference sequence). CDR3 length: 17 residues. CDR3 amino acids: CASSLGTPGQGAYEQYF. For the CDR3, the DNA is TGTGCCAGCAGCTTGGGTACCCCGGGACAGGGTGCGTACGAGCAGTACTTC.

This chain links TRBV5-4 with TRBJ2-2, with 7 bases identical to TRBD2. Germline V gives CDR1 SGHNT, CDR2 YYREEE (reference sequence). The V segment lost 4 bases and the J segment 4 bases; nucleotides outside the gene matches: 10. The length of the CDR3 is 16 residues. The CDR3 sequence: CASSKGGVSGTGELFF. In DNA form, the CDR3 reads TGTGCCAGCAGCAAGGGAGGGGTATCGGGCACCGGGGAGCTGTTTTTT.

The chain uses TRBV5-1 and TRBJ2-7; the match to TRBD1 covers 8 bases. With 4 bases clipped from V and 4 bases from J, the junction kept 4 bases outside the gene matches. The CDR3 runs to 13 residues. Per the germline V gene, CDR1 is SGHRS and CDR2 is YFSETQ. DNA of the CDR3: TGCGCCAGCAGCCGGGGACAGGATTACGAGCAGTACTTC. Its translation: CASSRGQDYEQYF.

This clone was seen just once. The chain is built from TRBV6-1 and TRBJ2-5; no firm D call. This CDR3 contains 12 residues. Germline CDR1 and CDR2: MNHNS and SASEGT. Deletions cut 5 bases from V and 4 bases from J, with 8 bases between. In nucleotides, the CDR3 is TGTGCCAGCAGTCTAGGAGTAGAGACCCAGTACTTC. It codes for CASSLGVETQYF.

The chain has TRBV19 and TRBJ2-7, with TRBD1 matching over 9 bases. V lost 5 bases, J lost 7 bases, and 9 bases stayed unmatched. Germline CDR1 and CDR2: LNHDA and SQIVND (reference sequence). This CDR3 has 14 residues. The CDR3 spells CASSLGTGPGEQYF. CDR3 nucleotide sequence: TGTGCCAGTAGTCTCGGGACAGGGCCGGGTGAGCAGTACTTC. Full variable domain (remainder filled in from reference TRBV19 and TRBJ2-7): DGGITQSPKYLFRKEGQNVTLSCEQNLNHDAMYWYRQDPGQGLRLIYYSQIVNDFQKGDIAEGYSVSREKKESFPLTVTSAQKNPTAFYLCASSLGTGPGEQYFGPGTRLTVT.

The chain's CDR3 is CASSQGPNTGELFF. Here the CDR3 DNA reads TGTGCCAGCAGCCAAGGACCAAACACCGGGGAGCTGTTTTTT. The chain couples TRBV4-2 to TRBJ2-2; no clear D gene. The CDR3 has 14 amino acids. Germline loops: CDR1 LGHNA, CDR2 YNFKEQ. With 1 base removed from V and 2 bases from J, the gap between germline ends came to 5 bases.

CDR3 sequence: CSVGDGKNEKLFF. DNA of the CDR3: TGCAGCGTGGGGGACGGTAAAAATGAAAAACTGTTTTTT. The V gene is TRBV29-1, the J gene TRBJ1-4; weak D call: TRBD1 (5 bases). Germline CDR1 reads SQVTM; CDR2 reads ANQGSEA. V was trimmed by 6 bases and J by 5 bases, leaving 13 bases between them. The CDR3 is 13 amino acids. Based on the CDR3 plus reference TRBV29-1 and TRBJ1-4, the full variable domain is SAVISQKPSRDICQRGTSLTIQCQVDSQVTMMFWYRQQPGQSLTLIATANQGSEATYESGFVIDKFPISRPNLTFSTLTVSNMSPEDSSIYLCSVGDGKNEKLFFGSGTQLSVL.

The chain recombines TRBV5-1 with TRBJ2-7; 7 bases are shared with TRBD1. With 4 bases clipped from V and 5 bases from J, the junction kept 12 bases outside the gene matches. Germline V CDR1 and CDR2: SGHRS, YFSETQ. CDR3 size: 15 residues. The CDR3 here is CASSEDRLGTDEQYF. CDR3 DNA: TGCGCCAGCAGCGAGGACAGGTTGGGCACAGACGAGCAGTACTTC.

The V call is TRBV19, the J call TRBJ1-5; weak D call: TRBD1 (5 bases). Germline V lookup: CDR1 LNHDA, CDR2 SQIVND (reference sequence). The CDR3 is 13 amino acids. Deletions cut 6 bases from V and 6 bases from J, with 12 bases between. In nucleotides, the CDR3 is TGTGCCAGTAGCGGGCAGGGTTCTCAGCCCCAGCATTTT. It translates to CASSGQGSQPQHF.

The V and J genes are TRBV5-4 and TRBJ2-2, with D perhaps matching TRBD2 (7 bases). Trimming pared 0 bases from V and 4 bases from J, leaving 13 bases between. This CDR3 contains 16 residues. Germline-derived CDR1 and CDR2 are SGHNT and YYREEE (reference sequence). The CDR3 bases are TGTGCCAGCAGCTTGGTTAAGGGGGGGAGCACCGGGGAGCTGTTTTTT. Translating gives CASSLVKGGSTGELFF.

The chain carries TRBV19 and TRBJ2-3; a possible D gene is TRBD1 (5 bases). Trimming removed 7 bases at V and 2 bases at J, with 13 bases between. Germline V gives CDR1 LNHDA, CDR2 SQIVND (reference sequence). This CDR3 is built from 14 residues. CDR3 protein: CASNQQATTDTQYF. The CDR3 DNA is TGTGCCAGTAACCAACAGGCTACCACAGATACGCAGTATTTT.

The V gene is TRBV5-6, the J gene TRBJ1-1; D call uncertain. This CDR3 is 13 amino acids long. V was pared by 0 bases and J by 4 bases, with 7 bases between. Per germline, CDR1 SGHDT and CDR2 YYEEEE. CDR3 DNA sequence: TGTGCCAGCAGCTTGGATGGGAGCACTGAAGCTTTCTTT. Its protein is CASSLDGSTEAFF.

The chain links TRBV5-1 to TRBJ2-7; D gene unclear. The V end was cut by 4 bases, the J end by 0 bases, with 14 bases between. CDR1 SGHRS and CDR2 YFSETQ come from the germline V gene. The CDR3 is 15 amino acids. The CDR3 loop is CASSPGQASSYEQYF. The CDR3 nucleotides read TGCGCCAGCAGCCCCGGGCAGGCGAGCTCCTACGAGCAGTACTTC.

The chain combines TRBV19 with TRBJ2-1; D uncertain. The germline V gene has CDR1 LNHDA and CDR2 SQIVND (reference sequence). This CDR3 spans 11 amino acids. Deletions cut 7 bases from V and 7 bases from J, with 8 bases between. For the CDR3, the DNA is TGTGCCAGTAAGATGGCAAATGAGCAGTTCTTC. This translates into CASKMANEQFF.

The rearrangement joins TRBV6-5 to TRBJ1-5, with D unclear. The CDR3 has 14 residues. Germline V gene lookup returns CDR1 MNHEY and CDR2 SVGAGI. Trimming shortened V by 4 bases and J by 1 base, and 8 bases separated the two germline ends. In DNA, the CDR3 is TGTGCCAGCAGTTCACTGGGGAGCAATCAGCCCCAGCATTTT. Encoded protein: CASSSLGSNQPQHF.

The chain is built from TRBV28 and TRBJ2-7; tentatively, D is TRBD1 (6 bases). Trimming stripped 2 bases from V and 3 bases from J, with 26 bases between. This CDR3 region has 19 residues. Germline CDR1 MDHEN, CDR2 SYDVKM. The CDR3 here is CASSLGLGAHHPPGYEQYF. CDR3 in DNA: TGTGCCAGCAGTTTAGGCCTGGGGGCCCATCACCCCCCGGGCTACGAGCAGTACTTC.

A remark on this clone: The same CDR3 is also encoded by other DNA sequences in this sample. V usage is TRBV5-1 and J usage is TRBJ1-2; the match to TRBD1 covers 11 bases. Germline V lookup: CDR1 SGHRS, CDR2 YFSETQ. J lost 3 bases, V lost 4 bases, and 2 bases had no gene match. The CDR3 contains 14 residues. The CDR3 reads CASSPGQGDYGYTF. CDR3 bases: TGCGCCAGCAGCCCGGGACAGGGGGACTATGGCTACACCTTC.

V and J are TRBV6-1 and TRBJ2-4; 9 bases map to TRBD1. CDR1 MNHNS and CDR2 SASEGT come from the germline V gene. The V gene end was trimmed by 6 bases and the J gene end by 8 bases; junction bases not matched to a gene: 11. The CDR3 has 15 residues. As DNA, the CDR3 is TGTGCCAGCAGGCAACAGGGGGCCGCCTGGGACATTCAGTACTTC. Translation gives CASRQQGAAWDIQYF.

CDR3: CASSATEDTEAFF. For the CDR3, the DNA is TGTGCCAGCAGTGCAACGGAGGACACTGAAGCTTTCTTT. The chain uses TRBV2 and TRBJ1-1, with D uncertain. The CDR3 totals 13 residues. V was pared by 4 bases and J by 3 bases, with 9 bases between. Germline V gene lookup returns CDR1 SNHLY and CDR2 FYNNEI.

This clone has just one count. This chain joins TRBV29-1 and TRBJ2-7; 7 bases agree with TRBD1. The CDR3 has 13 residues. The V and J ends lost 7 bases and 3 bases, in that order; junction bases with no gene match: 9. The V gene's germline CDR1 is SQVTM and CDR2 ANQGSEA. The DNA for the CDR3 is TGCAGCGCCCGGGACAGAGACTTCTACGAGCAGTACTTC. This codes for CSARDRDFYEQYF.

The chain carries TRBV7-9 and TRBJ2-7, with 8 bases that match TRBD1. Germline-derived CDR1 and CDR2 are SEHNR and FQNEAQ (reference sequence). Unmatched junction bases numbered 6, after V lost 6 bases and J lost 2 bases. This CDR3 has 14 residues. Written as DNA, the CDR3 is TGTGCCAGCAGTGCCCAGGGGGCCCCCTACGAGCAGTACTTC. Translated, it gives CASSAQGAPYEQYF.

The V gene is TRBV5-1, the J gene TRBJ1-1; D possibly corresponds to TRBD1 (6 bases). Germline-derived CDR1 and CDR2 are SGHRS and YFSETQ. The CDR3 has 15 residues. V shed 5 bases and J shed 0 bases, with 14 bases lying between them. CDR3 sequence: CASRRTETVNTEAFF. The CDR3 DNA reads TGCGCCAGCAGAAGGACAGAGACGGTGAACACTGAAGCTTTCTTT.

The chain carries TRBV5-4 and TRBJ2-3, with 9 bases lining up with TRBD2. J was trimmed by 5 bases and V by 3 bases; bases with no gene match: 10. In germline, CDR1 is SGHNT, CDR2 YYREEE (reference sequence). The CDR3 covers 16 residues. CDR3 DNA sequence: TGTGCCAGCAGCTCCAGATTAGCGGGAGCGAGAGATACGCAGTATTTT. It encodes CASSSRLAGARDTQYF.

This chain uses TRBV27 with TRBJ2-7, with 7 bases that match TRBD1. J was trimmed by 3 bases and V by 7 bases; bases with no gene match: 12. The CDR3 totals 15 residues. Germline CDR1 and CDR2: MNHEY and SMNVEV (reference sequence). CDR3: CASNRRDRSFYEQYF. Written as DNA, the CDR3 is TGTGCCAGCAATCGCCGGGACAGAAGCTTCTACGAGCAGTACTTC.